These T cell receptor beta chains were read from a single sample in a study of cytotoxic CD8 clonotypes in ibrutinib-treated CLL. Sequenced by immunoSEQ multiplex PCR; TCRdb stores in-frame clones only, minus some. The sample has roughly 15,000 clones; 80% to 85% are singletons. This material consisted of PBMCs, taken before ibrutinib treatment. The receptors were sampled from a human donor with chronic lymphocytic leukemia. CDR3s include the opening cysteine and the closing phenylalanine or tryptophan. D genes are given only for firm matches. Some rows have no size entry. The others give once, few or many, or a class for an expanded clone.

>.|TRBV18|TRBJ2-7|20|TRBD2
TGTGCCAGCTCACCAAGTTTGGGGCGGGAGGGCCGATCTTTGTCCTACGAGCAGTACTTC
CASSPSLGREGRSLSYEQYF
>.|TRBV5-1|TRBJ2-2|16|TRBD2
TGCGCCAGCAGCACGGTACTAGCGGGAGCAGGCGGGGAGCTGTTTTTT
CASSTVLAGAGGELFF
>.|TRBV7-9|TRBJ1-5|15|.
TGTGCCAGCAGCCCACAAGGACGCCCAGATCAGCCCCAGCATTTT
CASSPQGRPDQPQHF
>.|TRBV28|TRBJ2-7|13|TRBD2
TGTGCCAGCAGTTTTAGCGGGAGAGACGAGCAGTACTTC
CASSFSGRDEQYF
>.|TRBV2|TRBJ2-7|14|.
TGTGCCAGCAAAGGAACGGGGAATACCTACGAGCAGTACTTC
CASKGTGNTYEQYF
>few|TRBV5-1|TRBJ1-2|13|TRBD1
TGCGCCAGCAGCTTGGCCGAGGGGGCTGGCTACACCTTC
CASSLAEGAGYTF
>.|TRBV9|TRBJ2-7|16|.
TGTGCCAGCAGCGGGCGACTGGGGTTTCAATCCTACGAGCAGTACTTC
CASSGRLGFQSYEQYF
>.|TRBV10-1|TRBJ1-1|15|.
TGCGCCAGCAGTGAGTATGGGGGCGCGAACACTGAAGCTTTCTTT
CASSEYGGANTEAFF
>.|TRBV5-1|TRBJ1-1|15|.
TGCGCCAGCAGCTTTTACTTGTACAGGAACACTGAAGCTTTCTTT
CASSFYLYRNTEAFF
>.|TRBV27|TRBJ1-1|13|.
TGTGCCAGCAGGCCAGAACGAAACACTGAAGCTTTCTTT
CASRPERNTEAFF
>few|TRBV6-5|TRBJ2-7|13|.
TGTGCCAGCAGCCCCATTAGTGCGCACGGGCAGTACTTC
CASSPISAHGQYF
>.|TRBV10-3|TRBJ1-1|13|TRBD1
TGTGCCACAGGGACAGGGATGAACACTGAAGCTTTCTTT
CATGTGMNTEAFF
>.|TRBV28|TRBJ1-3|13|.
TGTGCCAGCAGACCCCAGGCTGGAAACACCATATATTTT
CASRPQAGNTIYF
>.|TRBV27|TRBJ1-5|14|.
TGTGCCAGCAAACAGTTAGGTAGCAATCAGCCCCAGCATTTT
CASKQLGSNQPQHF
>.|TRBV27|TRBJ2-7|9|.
TGTGCCAGCGGGAGTGAGCAGTACTTC
CASGSEQYF
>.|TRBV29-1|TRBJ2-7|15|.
TGCAGCGTTGTACGAGGGGGGACAGCATCCTACGAGCAGTACTTC
CSVVRGGTASYEQYF
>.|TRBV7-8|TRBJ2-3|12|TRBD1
TGTGCCAGCAGCCCCGACAGGGTGGAAAGGTATTTT
CASSPDRVERYF
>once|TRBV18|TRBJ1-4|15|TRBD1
TGTGCCAGCTCACGACAGGGGCCGCCAGAGGAAAAACTGTTTTTT
CASSRQGPPEEKLFF
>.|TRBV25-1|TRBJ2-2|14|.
TGTGCCCCCAGAGTGACCCCCCCTACCGGGGAGCTGTTTTTT
CAPRVTPPTGELFF
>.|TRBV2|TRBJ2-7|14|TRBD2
TGTGCCACTCAATGGACGGCGGGAGTCTACGAGCAGTACTTC
CATQWTAGVYEQYF
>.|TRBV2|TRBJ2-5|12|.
TGTGCCAGCAGCGTGCAGGGGGAGACCCAGTACTTC
CASSVQGETQYF
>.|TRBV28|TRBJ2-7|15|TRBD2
TGTGCCAGCAGTCCTACTAGCGGGAGACACTACGAGCAGTACTTC
CASSPTSGRHYEQYF
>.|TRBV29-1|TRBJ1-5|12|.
TGCAGCGTTACTAGCGGTAATCAGCCCCAGCATTTT
CSVTSGNQPQHF
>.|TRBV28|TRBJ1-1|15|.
TGTGCCAGCAACCCCACCTGGGGGGCGGGCACTGAAGCTTTCTTT
CASNPTWGAGTEAFF
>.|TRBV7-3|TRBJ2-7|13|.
TGTGCCAGCAGCTTATTTTTACGCTACGAGCAGTACTTC
CASSLFLRYEQYF
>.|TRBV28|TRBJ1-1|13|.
TGTGCCAGCATGGGACCCCGGAACACTGAAGCTTTCTTT
CASMGPRNTEAFF
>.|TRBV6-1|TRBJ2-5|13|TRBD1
TGTGCCAGCGGGACAGACGACCAAGAGACCCAGTACTTC
CASGTDDQETQYF
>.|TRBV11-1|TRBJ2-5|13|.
TGTGCCAGCAGCCCTCCCGGGATGGAGACCCAGTACTTC
CASSPPGMETQYF
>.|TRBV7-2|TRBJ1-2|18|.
TGTGCCAGCAGCTTAGTCCCCTTAGGGACCGCTAACCCCTATGGCTACACCTTC
CASSLVPLGTANPYGYTF
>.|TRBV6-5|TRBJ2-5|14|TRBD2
TGTGCCAGCAGTTCACTAGCGGGAGGAGAGACCCAGTACTTC
CASSSLAGGETQYF
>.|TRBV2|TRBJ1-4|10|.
TGTGCCAGCAGCATGGAAAAACTGTTTTTT
CASSMEKLFF
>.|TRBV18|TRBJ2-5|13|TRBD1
TGTGCCAGCTCACAGGGACAGGAAGAGACCCAGTACTTC
CASSQGQEETQYF
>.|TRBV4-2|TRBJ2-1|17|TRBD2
TGTGCCAGCAGCCAAGGGACTAGCGGGGGCTCCTACAATGAGCAGTTCTTC
CASSQGTSGGSYNEQFF
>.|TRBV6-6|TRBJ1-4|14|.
TGTGCCAGCAGTACCGGCAGGGTTGGAGAAAAACTGTTTTTT
CASSTGRVGEKLFF
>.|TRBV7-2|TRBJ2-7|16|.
TGTGCCAGCAGCTTGGCCCCTTGGCGGGGCTCCTACGAGCAGTACTTC
CASSLAPWRGSYEQYF
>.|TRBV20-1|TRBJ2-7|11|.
TGCAGTGCTAGAGTGGACGACGAGCAGTACTTC
CSARVDDEQYF
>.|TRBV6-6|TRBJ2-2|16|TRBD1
TGTGCCACCTTGACCATGACAGGGAAGAACACCGGGGAGCTGTTTTTT
CATLTMTGKNTGELFF
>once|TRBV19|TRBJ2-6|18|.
TGTGCCAGTAAAGTGGGCCGGGACGGTAGCTCTGGGGCCAACGTCCTGACTTTC
CASKVGRDGSSGANVLTF
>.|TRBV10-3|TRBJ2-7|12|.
TGTGCCACCAGGACGGAAACCTACGAGCAGTACTTC
CATRTETYEQYF
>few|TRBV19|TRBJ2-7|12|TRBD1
TGTGCCAGTAGTAGACAGGGTGTCGAGCAGTACTTC
CASSRQGVEQYF
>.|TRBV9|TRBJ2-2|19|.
TGTGCCAGCAGCGTGAAACGCGGGTCCGGGTTCGGGAACACCGGGGAGCTGTTTTTT
CASSVKRGSGFGNTGELFF
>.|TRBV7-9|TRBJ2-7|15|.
TGTGCCAGCAGCCCCGAGGGGGGTCCTACCTACGAGCAGTACTTC
CASSPEGGPTYEQYF
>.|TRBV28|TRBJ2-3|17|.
TGTGCCAGCAGTTTATCCCTACTAGGGTGGGGTGCAGATACGCAGTATTTT
CASSLSLLGWGADTQYF
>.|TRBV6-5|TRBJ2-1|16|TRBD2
TGTGCCAGCAGTTATGGTAGCGGGAGCCCGTACAATGAGCAGTTCTTC
CASSYGSGSPYNEQFF
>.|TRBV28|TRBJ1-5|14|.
TGTGCCAGCAGTTCTCAAAATAGCAATCAGCCCCAGCATTTT
CASSSQNSNQPQHF
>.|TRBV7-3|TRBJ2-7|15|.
TGTGCCAGCAGCTTAAACGGGGGACCCTCCTACGAGCAGTACTTC
CASSLNGGPSYEQYF
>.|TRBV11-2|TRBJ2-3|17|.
TGTGCCAGCAGCCTACTAAGGGGCGGAGAGAGCACAGATACGCAGTATTTT
CASSLLRGGESTDTQYF
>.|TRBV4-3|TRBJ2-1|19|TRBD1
TGCGCCAGCAGCCAAGAAACCCGGACAGGGGTGCGGGTCTACAATGAGCAGTTCTTC
CASSQETRTGVRVYNEQFF